This TCR beta chain was observed in a study of molecular identifiers for immune sequencing clone quantification. Study results and limitations: Clonotypes topping 20 RNA copies carried over 97% of effector molecules but under 1% of naive ones. Detectable among approximately 1 million naive cells, according to reports, was Jurkat TCR RNA spiked in from one cell.

Previously described methods and listed TCR primers were employed for the bulk TCR libraries. MiXCR, applied by TCRdb to the PCR reads, yields one record per CDR3 protein. The data contain some 320,000 distinct CDR3 sequences, roughly a quarter of them singletons. For this clonotype: Antigen: not known.

This TCR was recovered from a human donor in good health. Some libraries in this study had Jurkat cell RNA spiked in. The sample comprised naive CD8+ T cells from blood, with Jurkat cell RNA spiked in. As to subset: FACS-sorted CD8+CD4-CCR7+CD45RA+ naive T cells.

The CDR3 loop is CASSDGTAYEQYF. DNA of the CDR3: TGTGCCAGCTCAGACGGGACAGCTTACGAGCAGTACTTC. The chain links TRBV18 to TRBJ2-7; 7 positions match TRBD1. The V gene end was trimmed by 5 bases and the J gene end by 4 bases; junction bases not matched to a gene: 5. The CDR3 consists of 13 residues. Germline CDR1 reads KGHSH; CDR2 reads LQKENI.